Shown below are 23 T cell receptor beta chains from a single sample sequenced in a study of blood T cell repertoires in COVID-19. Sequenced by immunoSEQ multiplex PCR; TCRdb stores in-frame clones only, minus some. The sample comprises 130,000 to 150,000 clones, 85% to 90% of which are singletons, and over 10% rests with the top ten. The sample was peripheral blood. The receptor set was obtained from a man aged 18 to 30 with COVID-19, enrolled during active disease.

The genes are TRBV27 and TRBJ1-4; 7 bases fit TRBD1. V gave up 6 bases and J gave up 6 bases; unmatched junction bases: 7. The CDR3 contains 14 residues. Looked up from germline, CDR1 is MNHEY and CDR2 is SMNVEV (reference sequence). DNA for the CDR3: TGTGCCAGCAGGCGCACAGGGGTCGATGAAAAACTGTTTTTT. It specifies CASRRTGVDEKLFF.

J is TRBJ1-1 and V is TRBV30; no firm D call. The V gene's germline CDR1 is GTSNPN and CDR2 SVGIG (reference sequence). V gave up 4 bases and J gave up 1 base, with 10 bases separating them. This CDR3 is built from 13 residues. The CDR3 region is CAWTVLRNTEAFF. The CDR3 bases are TGTGCCTGGACCGTCCTCAGGAACACTGAAGCTTTCTTT. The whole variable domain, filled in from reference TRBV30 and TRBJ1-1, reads SQTIHQWPATLVQPVGSPLSLECTVEGTSNPNLYWYRQAAGRGLQLLFYSVGIGQISSEVPQNLSASRPQDRQFILSSKKLLLSDSGFYLCAWTVLRNTEAFFGQGTRLTVV.

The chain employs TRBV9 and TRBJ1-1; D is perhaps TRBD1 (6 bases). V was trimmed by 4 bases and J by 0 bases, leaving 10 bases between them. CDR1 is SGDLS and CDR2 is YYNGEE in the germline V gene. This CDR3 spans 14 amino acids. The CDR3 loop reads CASSLGTMNTEAFF. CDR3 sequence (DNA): TGTGCCAGCAGCCTGGGGACAATGAACACTGAAGCTTTCTTT.

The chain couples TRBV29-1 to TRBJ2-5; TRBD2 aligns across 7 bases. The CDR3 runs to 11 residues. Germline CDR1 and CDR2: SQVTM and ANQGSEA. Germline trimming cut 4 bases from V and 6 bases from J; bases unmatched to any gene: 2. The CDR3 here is CSVGEGKTQYF. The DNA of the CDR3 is TGCAGCGTTGGGGAGGGGAAGACCCAGTACTTC.

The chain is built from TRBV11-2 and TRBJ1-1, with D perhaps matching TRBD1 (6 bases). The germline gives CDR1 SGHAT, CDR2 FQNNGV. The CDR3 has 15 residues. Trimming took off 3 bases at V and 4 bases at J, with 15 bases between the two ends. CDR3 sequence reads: CASSLVRGRVTEAFF. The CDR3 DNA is TGTGCCAGCAGCTTGGTCAGGGGTCGGGTCACTGAAGCTTTCTTT.

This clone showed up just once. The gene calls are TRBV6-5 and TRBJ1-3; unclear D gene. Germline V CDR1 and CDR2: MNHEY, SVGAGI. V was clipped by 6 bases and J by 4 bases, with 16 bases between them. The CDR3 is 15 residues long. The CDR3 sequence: CASRPNSVRGNTIYF. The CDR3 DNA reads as TGTGCCAGCAGGCCGAACTCGGTGCGAGGAAACACCATATATTTT.

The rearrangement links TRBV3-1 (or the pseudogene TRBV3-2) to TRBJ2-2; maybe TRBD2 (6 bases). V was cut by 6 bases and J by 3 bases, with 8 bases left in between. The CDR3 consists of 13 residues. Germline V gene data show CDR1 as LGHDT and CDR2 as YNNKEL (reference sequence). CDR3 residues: CASREGYTGELFF. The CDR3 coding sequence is TGTGCCAGCAGGGAGGGTTACACCGGGGAGCTGTTTTTT.

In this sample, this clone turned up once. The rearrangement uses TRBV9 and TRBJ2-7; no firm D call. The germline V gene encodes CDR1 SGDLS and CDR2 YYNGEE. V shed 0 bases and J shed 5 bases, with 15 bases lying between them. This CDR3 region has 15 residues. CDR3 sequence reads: CASSVDSGEAHEQYF. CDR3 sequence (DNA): TGTGCCAGCAGCGTAGATTCCGGAGAGGCTCACGAGCAGTACTTC.

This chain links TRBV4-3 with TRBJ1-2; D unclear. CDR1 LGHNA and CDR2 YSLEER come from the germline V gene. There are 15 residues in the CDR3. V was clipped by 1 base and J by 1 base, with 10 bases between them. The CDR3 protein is CASSQGSGVNYGYTF. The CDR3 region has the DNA TGCGCCAGCAGCCAAGGGTCCGGGGTTAACTATGGCTACACCTTC.

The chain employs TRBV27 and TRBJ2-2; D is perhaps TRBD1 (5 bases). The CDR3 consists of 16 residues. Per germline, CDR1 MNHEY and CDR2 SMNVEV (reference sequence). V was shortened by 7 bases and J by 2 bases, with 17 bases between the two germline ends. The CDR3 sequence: CASNRMGQINTGELFF. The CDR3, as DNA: TGTGCCAGCAACCGGATGGGGCAGATAAACACCGGGGAGCTGTTTTTT.

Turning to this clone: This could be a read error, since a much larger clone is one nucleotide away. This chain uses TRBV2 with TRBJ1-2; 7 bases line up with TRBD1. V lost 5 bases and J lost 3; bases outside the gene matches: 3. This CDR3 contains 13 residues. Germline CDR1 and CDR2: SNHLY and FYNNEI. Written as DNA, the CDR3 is TGTGCCAGCAGTTTCACAGGGGACTATGGCTACACCTTC. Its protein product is CASSFTGDYGYTF.

The CDR3 coding sequence is TGTGCCAGCAGCCCCCCCACCGGAGAGACCCAGTACTTC. Protein sequence: CASSPPTGETQYF. This chain joins TRBV5-6 and TRBJ2-5; no clear D. CDR3 length equals 13 residues. The ends were cut back, 4 bases at V and 4 bases at J, with 11 bases in the middle. Germline assignment: CDR1 SGHDT and CDR2 YYEEEE.

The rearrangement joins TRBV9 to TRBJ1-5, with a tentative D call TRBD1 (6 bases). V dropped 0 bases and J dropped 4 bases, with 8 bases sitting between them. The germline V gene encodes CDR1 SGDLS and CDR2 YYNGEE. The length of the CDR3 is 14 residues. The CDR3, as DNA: TGTGCCAGCAGCGTAGGTCAGGGGAATCAGCCCCAGCATTTT. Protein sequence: CASSVGQGNQPQHF.

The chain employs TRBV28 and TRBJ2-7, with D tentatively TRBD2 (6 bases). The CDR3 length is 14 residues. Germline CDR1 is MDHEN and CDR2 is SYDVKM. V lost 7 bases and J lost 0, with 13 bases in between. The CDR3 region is CASTTSTVSYEQYF. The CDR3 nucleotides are TGTGCCAGCACTACTAGCACTGTCTCCTACGAGCAGTACTTC. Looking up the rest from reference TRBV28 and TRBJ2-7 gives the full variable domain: DVKVTQSSRYLVKRTGEKVFLECVQDMDHENMFWYRQDPGLGLRLIYFSYDVKMKEKGDIPEGYSVSREKKERFSLILESASTNQTSMYLCASTTSTVSYEQYFGPGTRLTVT.

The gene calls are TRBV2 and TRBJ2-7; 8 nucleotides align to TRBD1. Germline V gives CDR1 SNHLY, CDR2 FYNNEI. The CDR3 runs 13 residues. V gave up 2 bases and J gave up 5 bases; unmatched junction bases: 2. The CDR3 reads CASSESTGDEQYF. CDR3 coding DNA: TGTGCCAGCAGTGAATCGACAGGGGACGAGCAGTACTTC.

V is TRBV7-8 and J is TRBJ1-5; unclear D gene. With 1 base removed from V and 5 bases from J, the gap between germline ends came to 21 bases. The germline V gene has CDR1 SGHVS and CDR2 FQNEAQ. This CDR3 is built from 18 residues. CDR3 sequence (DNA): TGTGCCAGCAGCTTAGGTGTAGGGATTGCCACGAGGGATCAGCCCCAGCATTTT. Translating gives CASSLGVGIATRDQPQHF. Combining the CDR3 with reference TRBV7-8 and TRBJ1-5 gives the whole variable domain GAGVSQSPRYKVAKRGQDVALRCDPISGHVSLFWYQQALGQGPEFLTYFQNEAQLDKSGLPSDRFFAERPEGSVSTLKIQRTQQEDSAVYLCASSLGVGIATRDQPQHFGDGTRLSIL.

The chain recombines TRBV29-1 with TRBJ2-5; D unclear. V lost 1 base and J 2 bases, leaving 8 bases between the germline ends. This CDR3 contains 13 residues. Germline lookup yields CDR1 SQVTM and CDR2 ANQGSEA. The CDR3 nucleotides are TGCAGCGTTGAAGTTAACTCACAAGAGACCCAGTACTTC. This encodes CSVEVNSQETQYF.

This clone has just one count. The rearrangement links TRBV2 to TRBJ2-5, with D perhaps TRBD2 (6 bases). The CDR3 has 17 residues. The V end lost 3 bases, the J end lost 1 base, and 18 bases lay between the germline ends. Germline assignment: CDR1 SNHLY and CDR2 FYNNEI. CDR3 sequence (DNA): TGTGCCAGCAGTGAGGAGATGGGGGGAGAAGGCCAAGAGACCCAGTACTTC. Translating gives CASSEEMGGEGQETQYF.

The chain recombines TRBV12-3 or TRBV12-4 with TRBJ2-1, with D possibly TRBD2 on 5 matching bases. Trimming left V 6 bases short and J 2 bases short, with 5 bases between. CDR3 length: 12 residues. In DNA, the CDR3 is TGTGCCAGCAGCGGGGCCTACAATGAGCAGTTCTTC. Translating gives CASSGAYNEQFF.

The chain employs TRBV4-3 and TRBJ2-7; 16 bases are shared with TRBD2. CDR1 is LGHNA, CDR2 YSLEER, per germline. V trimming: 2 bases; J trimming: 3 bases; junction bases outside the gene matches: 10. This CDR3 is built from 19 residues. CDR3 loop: CASSQMGLAGGNSFYEQYF. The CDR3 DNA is TGCGCCAGCAGCCAAATGGGACTAGCGGGAGGGAACTCCTTCTACGAGCAGTACTTC.

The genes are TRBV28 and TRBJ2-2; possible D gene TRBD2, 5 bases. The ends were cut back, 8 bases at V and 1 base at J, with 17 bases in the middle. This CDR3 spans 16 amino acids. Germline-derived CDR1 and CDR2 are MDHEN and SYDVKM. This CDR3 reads CASYGERPMNTGELFF. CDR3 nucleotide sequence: TGTGCCAGCTACGGAGAGCGGCCAATGAACACCGGGGAGCTGTTTTTT. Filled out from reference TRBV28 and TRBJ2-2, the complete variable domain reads DVKVTQSSRYLVKRTGEKVFLECVQDMDHENMFWYRQDPGLGLRLIYFSYDVKMKEKGDIPEGYSVSREKKERFSLILESASTNQTSMYLCASYGERPMNTGELFFGEGSRLTVL.

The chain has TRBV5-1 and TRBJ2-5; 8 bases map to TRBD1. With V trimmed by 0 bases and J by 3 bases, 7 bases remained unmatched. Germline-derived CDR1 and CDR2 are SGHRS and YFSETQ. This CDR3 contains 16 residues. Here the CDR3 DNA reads TGCGCCAGCAGCTTGGAGGCGACAGGGGTGAAAGAGACCCAGTACTTC. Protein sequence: CASSLEATGVKETQYF. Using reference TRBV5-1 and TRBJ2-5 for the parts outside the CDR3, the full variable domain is KAGVTQTPRYLIKTRGQQVTLSCSPISGHRSVSWYQQTPGQGLQFLFEYFSETQRNKGNFPGRFSGRQFSNSRSEMNVSTLELGDSALYLCASSLEATGVKETQYFGPGTRLLVL.

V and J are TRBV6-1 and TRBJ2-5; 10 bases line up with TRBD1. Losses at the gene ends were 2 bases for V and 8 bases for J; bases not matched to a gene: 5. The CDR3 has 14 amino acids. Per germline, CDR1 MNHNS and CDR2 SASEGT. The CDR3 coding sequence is TGTGCCAGCAGTGAACGGACAGGGGGACGAACCCAGTACTTC. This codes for CASSERTGGRTQYF.